The 21 T cell receptor beta chains below were found in one sample sequenced in a study of T cells in Graves' hyperthyroidism and ophthalmopathy. The source material, RNA transcripts, was used to amplify TCR beta CDR3 regions. HTBI primers were used for first-round RT-PCR of the TCR CDR3. A single record per CDR3 protein comes from TCRdb applying MiXCR to the multiplex PCR reads. The data contain more than 350,000 distinct CDR3 sequences, 12% to 15% of them singletons. The specimen was blood. These receptors came from a woman between 55 and 75 years old with Graves' ophthalmopathy.

This clonotype was observed a handful of times. The chain links TRBV7-3 to TRBJ2-1; TRBD2 matches 8 bases. J lost 10 bases, V lost 1 base, and 9 bases had no gene match. The CDR3 length is 15 residues. CDR1 is SGHTA, CDR2 FQGTGA, per germline. The CDR3 here is CASSLMSGGPSEQFF. CDR3 nucleotide sequence: TGTGCCAGCAGCTTAATGTCGGGAGGGCCGTCCGAGCAGTTCTTC.

This clonotype was detected many times. The chain has TRBV2 and TRBJ2-7; 9 bases fit TRBD1. The germline V gene has CDR1 SNHLY and CDR2 FYNNEI. The CDR3 spans 14 residues. J was trimmed by 2 bases and V by 7 bases; bases with no gene match: 6. CDR3 sequence reads: CASTGTGFPYEQYF. The CDR3 coding sequence is TGTGCCAGCACCGGGACAGGGTTCCCCTACGAGCAGTACTTC.

This clonotype occurred a few times. The chain combines TRBV7-9 with TRBJ2-2; a possible D gene is TRBD2 (5 bases). The CDR3 runs 12 residues. Per the germline V gene, CDR1 is SEHNR and CDR2 is FQNEAQ (reference sequence). Trimming removed 7 bases at V and 5 bases at J, with 8 bases between. CDR3 DNA: TGTGCCAGCACCCGAGGGACCGGGGAGCTGTTTTTT. Translating gives CASTRGTGELFF.

This clonotype appeared many times. The chain is built from TRBV20-1 and TRBJ2-7, with D possibly matching TRBD1 (6 bases). Germline assignment: CDR1 DFQATT and CDR2 SNEGSKA (reference sequence). Deletions cut 4 bases from V and 2 bases from J, with 21 bases between. The CDR3 sequence is 16 residues long. Written as DNA, the CDR3 is TGCAGTGCTAAACCACCCCCACGGGACAATACCTACGAGCAGTACTTC. Encoded protein: CSAKPPPRDNTYEQYF.

This clonotype showed up many times. The rearrangement joins TRBV20-1 to TRBJ2-4, with 7 nucleotides matching TRBD1. The CDR3 is made up of 13 amino acids. The germline CDR1 and CDR2 sequences are DFQATT and SNEGSKA (reference sequence). Unmatched junction bases numbered 5, after V lost 5 bases and J lost 4 bases. CDR3 amino acids: CSAPGTAKNIQYF. The CDR3, as DNA: TGCAGTGCTCCCGGGACAGCTAAAAACATTCAGTACTTC.

Concerning this clonotype: This sequence may be a read error, since a much larger clone differs from it by one base. This sequence joins TRBV6-2 or TRBV6-3 and TRBJ2-3, with D perhaps being TRBD1 or TRBD2 (5 bases each). Germline V gives CDR1 MNHEY, CDR2 SVGEGT. The CDR3 is 15 amino acids. This CDR3 reads CAGSVRATIPDTQYF. The CDR3 coding sequence is TGTGCCGGCAGTGTCAGGGCGACTATACCAGATACGCAGTATTTT.

This clonotype was picked up many times. The V gene is TRBV18, the J gene TRBJ1-5; 9 positions agree with TRBD1. Per germline, CDR1 KGHSH and CDR2 LQKENI. Trimming took 6 bases from V and 3 from J; bases not matched to a gene: 3. The CDR3 spans 14 residues. CDR3 bases: TGTGCCAGCTCCGGGGACAGGGCCAATCAGCCCCAGCATTTT. Its protein is CASSGDRANQPQHF.

This clonotype appeared many times. This rearrangement joins TRBV11-2 to TRBJ2-3, with 13 bases aligning to TRBD2. V gave up 4 bases and J gave up 4 bases; unmatched junction bases: 5. Germline V gene sequence: CDR1 SGHAT, CDR2 FQNNGV. CDR3 length: 16 residues. The CDR3, as DNA: TGTGCCAGCAGCTCGGGACTAGCGGGATTTTCAGATACGCAGTATTTT. This gives the protein CASSSGLAGFSDTQYF.

The chain is built from TRBV19 and TRBJ2-1; 14 bases align to TRBD2. This CDR3 is 17 amino acids long. With V trimmed by 4 bases and J by 9 bases, 11 bases remained unmatched. Germline CDR1 reads LNHDA; CDR2 reads SQIVND (reference sequence). CDR3 DNA sequence: TGTGCCAGTAGTAAATGGGGACTAGCGGGAGAAAGTGGTGAGCAGTTCTTC. Translating it yields CASSKWGLAGESGEQFF.

Ten or more counts support this clonotype. The rearrangement joins TRBV12-3 or TRBV12-4 to TRBJ2-5, with 11 bases matching TRBD1. The V gene end was trimmed by 5 bases and the J gene end by 5 bases; junction bases not matched to a gene: 10. The CDR3 consists of 16 residues. The CDR3 nucleotides are TGTGCCAGCAGTATAGGGGACAGGGGGATAGGGGAGACCCAGTACTTC. Residues: CASSIGDRGIGETQYF.

This clonotype showed up many times. The chain combines TRBV20-1 with TRBJ2-1; 7 nucleotides align to TRBD1. CDR3 size: 14 residues. Looked up from germline, CDR1 is DFQATT and CDR2 is SNEGSKA (reference sequence). The trim removed 0 bases at V and 8 bases at J, leaving 7 bases unmatched. The CDR3 DNA follows: TGCAGTGCTAGAGATCCCCGACAGGGTTATGAGCAGTTCTTC. Protein product: CSARDPRQGYEQFF.

This clonotype was recorded many times. CDR3: CASSSNEGPGQPQHF. The CDR3 DNA reads as TGTGCCAGCAGTAGTAACGAGGGCCCGGGTCAGCCCCAGCATTTT. The rearrangement links TRBV12-3 or TRBV12-4 to TRBJ1-5; D unresolved. The CDR3 contains 15 residues. V was cut by 5 bases and J by 6 bases, with 17 bases left in between.

This clonotype has a count of ten or more. This sequence joins TRBV7-2 and TRBJ1-5; D possibly corresponds to TRBD1 (5 bases). V was shortened by 4 bases and J by 5 bases, with 12 bases between the two germline ends. Germline V lookup: CDR1 SGHTA, CDR2 FQGNSA. The CDR3 is 14 residues long. CDR3 loop: CASSYDDSYQPQHF. The DNA of the CDR3 is TGTGCCAGCAGCTATGACGACAGCTATCAGCCCCAGCATTTT.

This clonotype was detected a few times. The rearrangement joins TRBV5-8 to TRBJ2-1; no clear D. Germline CDR1 reads SGHTS; CDR2 reads YDEGEE. This CDR3 is 14 amino acids long. Here the CDR3 reads CALSHGWGYNEQFF. The CDR3 DNA reads TGTGCTCTCTCCCATGGGTGGGGATACAATGAGCAGTTCTTC.

This clonotype occurred a few times. The chain couples TRBV7-3 to TRBJ2-5, with a tentative D call TRBD2 (6 bases). Germline CDR1 SGHTA, CDR2 FQGTGA. CDR3 length: 15 amino acids. Trimming left V 1 base short and J 5 bases short, with 14 bases between. CDR3 DNA: TGTGCCAGCAGCTTAATCGGCGGGGTCCGGGAGACCCAGTACTTC. Its translation is CASSLIGGVRETQYF.

This clonotype was recorded at least ten times. The chain recombines TRBV12-3 or TRBV12-4 with TRBJ2-3; 13 positions agree with TRBD2. Losses at the gene ends were 4 bases for V and 0 bases for J; bases not matched to a gene: 1. This CDR3 has 16 amino acids. The DNA for the CDR3 is TGTGCCAGCAGTTGGGGACTAGCGGGGAGCACAGATACGCAGTATTTT. Protein sequence: CASSWGLAGSTDTQYF.

This clonotype was seen repeatedly, ten times or more. V is TRBV28 and J is TRBJ1-1, with TRBD1 identical over 7 bases. The CDR3 is 15 amino acids. With 6 bases clipped from V and 2 bases from J, the junction kept 9 bases outside the gene matches. Per the germline V gene, CDR1 is MDHEN and CDR2 is SYDVKM. CDR3 DNA sequence: TGTGCCAGCAGCCCTATCGACAGGGACAACACTGAAGCTTTCTTT. This codes for CASSPIDRDNTEAFF.

This chain links TRBV6-2 or TRBV6-3 with TRBJ1-1; D might be TRBD1 (5 bases). The CDR3 is 13 amino acids. V was cut by 0 bases and J by 10 bases, with 12 bases left in between. CDR1 and CDR2 (germline): MNHEY, SVGEGT. The CDR3 protein is CASSYSGLSGAFF. CDR3 in DNA: TGTGCCAGCAGTTACTCGGGACTCTCGGGAGCTTTCTTT.

The sample holds many counts of this clonotype. This sequence joins TRBV10-3 and TRBJ2-5; no clear D gene. The V and J ends lost 6 bases and 5 bases respectively, with 7 bases between them. This CDR3 spans 11 amino acids. CDR1 is ENHRY and CDR2 is SYGVKD in the germline V gene. The CDR3 reads CAIREGETQYF. The CDR3 DNA follows: TGTGCCATCAGAGAAGGCGAGACCCAGTACTTC.

The CDR3 DNA sequence: TGCGCCAGCAGCTACAATCGCAACTCAGATACGCAGTATTTT. As protein: CASSYNRNSDTQYF. V gene TRBV4-1 combines with J gene TRBJ2-3; no clear D. This CDR3 is 14 amino acids long. The V gene's germline CDR1 is MGHRA and CDR2 YSYEKL. V was shortened by 5 bases and J by 4 bases, with 13 bases between the two germline ends.

This clonotype was counted once. This may stem from a read error, because a much larger clone lies one nucleotide away. The V and J genes are TRBV20-1 and TRBJ2-1; D not certain. The V and J ends lost 3 bases and 6 bases respectively, with 9 bases between them. Germline V lookup: CDR1 DFQATT, CDR2 SNEGSKA (reference sequence). CDR3 size: 12 residues. CDR3 sequence (DNA): TGCAGTGCTAGTCGCCTGGGCAATGAGCAGTTCTTC. Translation: CSASRLGNEQFF.